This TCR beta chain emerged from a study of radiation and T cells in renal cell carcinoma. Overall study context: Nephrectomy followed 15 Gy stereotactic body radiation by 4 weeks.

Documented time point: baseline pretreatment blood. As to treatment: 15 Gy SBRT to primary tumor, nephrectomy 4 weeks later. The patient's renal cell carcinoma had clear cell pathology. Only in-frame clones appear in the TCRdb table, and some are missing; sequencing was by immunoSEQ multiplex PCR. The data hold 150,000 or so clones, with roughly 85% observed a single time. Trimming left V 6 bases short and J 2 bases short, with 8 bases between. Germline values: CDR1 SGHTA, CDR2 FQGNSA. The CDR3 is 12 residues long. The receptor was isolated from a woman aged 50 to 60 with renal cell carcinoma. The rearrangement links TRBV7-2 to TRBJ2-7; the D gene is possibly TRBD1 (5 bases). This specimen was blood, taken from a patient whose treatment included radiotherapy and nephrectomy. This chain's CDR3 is CASRQGAYEQYF. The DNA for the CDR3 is TGTGCCAGCAGGCAGGGCGCCTACGAGCAGTACTTC.